Listed below are T cell receptor beta chains from one sample, sequenced in a study of regulatory T cells in long-lasting Graves disease. TCRdb recomputed calls from the multiplex PCR reads with MiXCR, one row per CDR3 protein. The table lists hundreds of thousands of distinct CDR3 sequences, 15% to 20% of them singletons. The sample in question was peripheral blood mononuclear cells (PBMCs), obtained when the disease was refractory, from a patient treated with antithyroid drugs. These receptors all come from a female donor with Graves disease. The CDR3 runs from the conserved cysteine through the conserved F or W. D genes are given only for firm matches. Clone size appears in some rows only: once, few, many, or a class for an expanded clone.

TGTGCCAGCTCACCACAGGGGAAGGAGACCCAGTACTTC	CASSPQGKETQYF	TRBJ2-5	-	-	TRBV18
TGTGCCAGCAGCCAAGGATTTCTCCAAGCGGGAGAGACCCAGTACTTC	CASSQGFLQAGETQYF	TRBJ2-5	-	few	TRBV14
TGTGCCAGCAGTTACGCCGGGGGGTTAACGGGGTCACCCCTCCACTTT	CASSYAGGLTGSPLHF	TRBJ1-6	-	-	TRBV6-2/TRBV6-3
TGTGCCAGCAGCCAGCGTTCCACAGATACGCAGTATTTT	CASSQRSTDTQYF	TRBJ2-3	-	many	TRBV11-2
TGTGCCAGTAGTATAAGACCGTTTTTCCCACTTGAGCATTTT	CASSIRPFFPLEHF	TRBJ1-5	-	few	TRBV19
TGTGCCAGCAGCGGTGGGGGCTCGACCTATGGCTACACCTTC	CASSGGGSTYGYTF	TRBJ1-2	-	-	TRBV9
TGCAGTGCCCCTATAGCGGGAGAAGGACAAGAGACCCAGTACTTC	CSAPIAGEGQETQYF	TRBJ2-5	TRBD2	-	TRBV20-1
TGTGCCAGCAGCTTAGCTAAACCCTATGGACAGGGGCTGTATGGCTACACCTTC	CASSLAKPYGQGLYGYTF	TRBJ1-2	TRBD1	few	TRBV7-9
TGTGCCAGCAGGGGGACTAGCGGGAGGGCCTACGAGCAGTACTTC	CASRGTSGRAYEQYF	TRBJ2-7	TRBD2	many	TRBV2
TGTGCCACCAGCAGAGAAAAGGGCTTCAGCTCCTACGAGCAGTACTTC	CATSREKGFSSYEQYF	TRBJ2-7	-	many	TRBV15
TGTGCCTGGAGTGTCGCGGGGGCAGGGGGAGGCTACGCCTTC	CAWSVAGAGGGYAF	TRBJ1-2	TRBD1	few	TRBV30
TGTGCCGGCTCACCAGGCGGCTATAATTCACCCCTCCACTTT	CAGSPGGYNSPLHF	TRBJ1-6	-	-	TRBV18
TGTGCCAGCAGTTATAACAACCAAAACGGAGGCATTCAGTACTTC	CASSYNNQNGGIQYF	TRBJ2-4	-	few	TRBV6-2/TRBV6-3
TGTGCCAGCAGTCCCCGCCGAGACGGTGCAACTAATGAAAAACTGTTTTTT	CASSPRRDGATNEKLFF	TRBJ1-4	-	many	TRBV25-1
TGCAGCGTTGCCAAATTGGGACAGGGGGGAACCGGGGAGCTGTTTTTT	CSVAKLGQGGTGELFF	TRBJ2-2	TRBD1	-	TRBV29-1
TGCGCCAGCAGCCCCTCAGGCGCTGGTGGCTACACCTTC	CASSPSGAGGYTF	TRBJ1-2	-	-	TRBV5-1
TGTGCCAGCAGCTTAGATACCAGCGGCAGGCAGTTCTTC	CASSLDTSGRQFF	TRBJ2-1	-	-	TRBV7-9
TGTGCCAGCAGATCCGACAGTTATAGCAATCAGCCCCAGCATTTT	CASRSDSYSNQPQHF	TRBJ1-5	-	-	TRBV6-1
TGCGCCAGCAGTGAATCGGCGAACTCCTACGAGCAGTACTTC	CASSESANSYEQYF	TRBJ2-7	-	-	TRBV10-1
TGCAGTGTACTAGGACAGGGCAGCAATCAGCCCCAGCATTTT	CSVLGQGSNQPQHF	TRBJ1-5	TRBD1	many	TRBV20-1
TGTGCCAGCAGCATTTTCGGGACAGCAAATAATTCACCCCTCCACTTT	CASSIFGTANNSPLHF	TRBJ1-6	TRBD1	few	TRBV6-2/TRBV6-3
TGTGCCAGCACCCCAAGCGGGGGTTTGGCAGAGACCCAGTACTTC	CASTPSGGLAETQYF	TRBJ2-5	TRBD2	-	TRBV27
TGCGCCATCGACGAATCAGGGAACACTGAAGCTTTCTTT	CAIDESGNTEAFF	TRBJ1-1	-	many	TRBV5-1
TGTGCCATCAGTGAGCTGGGGCTAGCGTCCACCGGGGAGCTGTTTTTT	CAISELGLASTGELFF	TRBJ2-2	-	-	TRBV10-3
TGTGCCAGCAGCGAACGAGGACTCTTGGGCCCAGATACGCAGTATTTT	CASSERGLLGPDTQYF	TRBJ2-3	-	-	TRBV11-2
TGCGCCAGCAGCCCGGTGCGGGGACAGGGAGCCTACGAGCAGTACTTC	CASSPVRGQGAYEQYF	TRBJ2-7	TRBD1	-	TRBV4-1
TGTGCCAGCAGCTCAAGGCAGGCAGAGACCCAGTACTTC	CASSSRQAETQYF	TRBJ2-5	-	few	TRBV5-4
TGTGCCATCAGGACTAGCGGGAGGTCGGGAGATACGCAGTATTTT	CAIRTSGRSGDTQYF	TRBJ2-3	TRBD2	-	TRBV10-3
TGTGCCATCAGTGAAACGGGGGAGACCCAGTACTTC	CAISETGETQYF	TRBJ2-5	-	many	TRBV10-3
TGTGCCTGGACCGGGGGGCAGGGCAATCAGCCCCAGCATTTT	CAWTGGQGNQPQHF	TRBJ1-5	-	many	TRBV30
TGTGCCAGCAGGTGGACATCAGGAACTAACTATGGCTACACCTTC	CASRWTSGTNYGYTF	TRBJ1-2	-	-	TRBV5-8
TGCGCCAGCAGCTTTCTAGCGGGGGGAGCCTACGAGCAGTACTTC	CASSFLAGGAYEQYF	TRBJ2-7	TRBD2	-	TRBV5-1
TGTGCCAGCAGCCAAAACAACCGCTTGGCTTTCTTT	CASSQNNRLAFF	TRBJ1-1	-	many	TRBV3-1
TGTGCCAGCTCCTTCGCCAGGCGGGCCGGGGAGCTGTTTTTT	CASSFARRAGELFF	TRBJ2-2	-	-	TRBV12-3/TRBV12-4
TGTGCCAGTCGAATCGCAGGGGGGGGTAACTATGGCTACACCTTC	CASRIAGGGNYGYTF	TRBJ1-2	TRBD1	few	TRBV19
TGTGCCAGCAGCGGATCGCAGGGGGCTATACCCCTTGAAGCTTTCTTT	CASSGSQGAIPLEAFF	TRBJ1-1	TRBD1	few	TRBV7-9
TGTGCCAGCAGCCAAGTGGGTTACAATTCACCCCTCCACTTT	CASSQVGYNSPLHF	TRBJ1-6	-	-	TRBV14
TGTGCCAGCAGTGAATGGTCAGCGGGGCGGAAGAACACTGAAGCTTTCTTT	CASSEWSAGRKNTEAFF	TRBJ1-1	-	many	TRBV25-1
TGTGCCAGCAGACTGGGGGGGACAGGGAGGACCTACGAGCAGTACTTC	CASRLGGTGRTYEQYF	TRBJ2-7	TRBD1	few	TRBV6-1
TGTGCCAGCAGTCCTCGAACCAAACCGGGAAACTATGGCTACACCTTC	CASSPRTKPGNYGYTF	TRBJ1-2	-	-	TRBV6-1
TGTGCCAGCAGTCGTGAGGGGCTAGCGGGAGCAACGAACACCGGGGAGCTGTTTTTT	CASSREGLAGATNTGELFF	TRBJ2-2	TRBD2	-	TRBV27
TGTGCCAGCAGCCGACAACCGGCGGGGGGGGCGAACACTGAAGCTTTCTTT	CASSRQPAGGANTEAFF	TRBJ1-1	-	many	TRBV7-9
TGCGCCAGCCGACCCGGAATGGAGCCTGGCTACACCTTC	CASRPGMEPGYTF	TRBJ1-2	-	few	TRBV5-1